The 5 T cell receptor beta chains presented below share a single source sample, sequenced in a study of blood T cell repertoires in COVID-19. TCRdb keeps only in-frame clones here, not all; method: immunoSEQ multiplex PCR. In the table there are approximately 150,000 clones, approximately 79% of which are singletons. Specimen: peripheral blood. All receptors come from a woman aged 60 to 75 with COVID-19, enrolled during active disease.

This clone was detected only once. V usage is TRBV5-4 and J usage is TRBJ2-5, with 7 bases lining up with TRBD2. The CDR3 covers 13 residues. V dropped 6 bases and J dropped 3; count of bases not matched to a gene: 5. Germline V gives CDR1 SGHNT, CDR2 YYREEE (reference sequence). CDR3 DNA: TGTGCCAGCACCATGGGGGGGGAAGAGACCCAGTACTTC. This codes for CASTMGGEETQYF.

This chain connects TRBV28 to TRBJ2-3; 9 bases are a match to TRBD2. Trimming cost V 6 bases and J 5 bases; bases outside gene matches: 18. From germline, CDR1 is MDHEN and CDR2 SYDVKM. The CDR3 is made up of 18 amino acids. The CDR3 sequence is CASSLGLAGAFVGDTQYF. The CDR3, as DNA: TGTGCCAGCAGCCTCGGGTTAGCGGGGGCCTTCGTCGGAGATACGCAGTATTTT.

The rearrangement links TRBV4-2 to TRBJ2-1; tentative D call: TRBD2 (6 bases). Germline loops: CDR1 LGHNA, CDR2 YNFKEQ. This CDR3 contains 16 residues. Trimming removed 2 bases at V and 3 bases at J, with 14 bases between. The CDR3 region is CASSQTSRVHYNEQFF. CDR3 sequence (DNA): TGTGCCAGCAGCCAAACTAGCCGAGTGCACTACAATGAGCAGTTCTTC.

The CDR3 spells CASSLERDTYEQYF. As DNA, the CDR3 is TGCGCCAGCAGCTTGGAAAGGGACACCTACGAGCAGTACTTC. This sequence joins TRBV5-1 and TRBJ2-7; D is perhaps TRBD1 (6 bases). In germline, CDR1 is SGHRS, CDR2 YFSETQ. The CDR3 has 14 amino acids. Trimming shortened V by 0 bases and J by 2 bases, and 9 bases separated the two germline ends.

This clone occurred once. This chain joins TRBV2 and TRBJ2-6, with D uncertain. In germline, CDR1 is SNHLY, CDR2 FYNNEI. The V and J ends lost 3 bases and 0 bases respectively, with 3 bases between them. The CDR3 consists of 14 residues. Here the CDR3 DNA reads TGTGCCAGCAGTGAGAGCTCTGGGGCCAACGTCCTGACTTTC. Its protein is CASSESSGANVLTF.